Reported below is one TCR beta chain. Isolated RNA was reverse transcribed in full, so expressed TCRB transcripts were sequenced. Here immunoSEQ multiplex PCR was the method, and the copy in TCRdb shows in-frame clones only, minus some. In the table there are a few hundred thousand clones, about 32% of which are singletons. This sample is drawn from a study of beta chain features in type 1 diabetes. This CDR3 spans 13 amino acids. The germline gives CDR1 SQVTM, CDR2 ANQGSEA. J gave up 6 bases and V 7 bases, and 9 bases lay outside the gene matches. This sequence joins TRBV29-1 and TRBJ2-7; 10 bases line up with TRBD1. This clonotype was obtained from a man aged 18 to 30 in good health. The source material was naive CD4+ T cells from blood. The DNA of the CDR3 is TGCAGCGGGCGGGGACAGGGGCCTGGCGAGCAGTACTTC. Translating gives CSGRGQGPGEQYF.